The sequence of this T cell receptor (beta chain) was determined in a study of T cells after yellow fever vaccination. Study conclusions and caveats: One caveat is that FACS-sorted repertoires could contain abundant clonotypes contaminating from the bulk population. It was a small share of clonotypes that appeared in both CD4 and CD8 compartments. Most primary-vaccination clones recurred post-booster (approximately 96% CD4, around 86% CD8).

Germline V gene data show CDR1 as SGHAT and CDR2 as FQNNGV. The CDR3 totals 14 residues. Trimming cost V 3 bases and J 4 bases, with 13 bases left between them. The sample holds many counts of this clonotype. The antigen is undetermined. Template switching with 5'RACE generated the TCR cDNA and added a universal primer site and UMIs. TCRdb analysed the 5' RACE reads with MiXCR anew, one entry per CDR3 protein. The repertoire holds under 200,000 distinct CDR3 sequences, with roughly 9.6% as singletons. The TCR originated in a young man who received the YFV17D yellow fever vaccine. The rearrangement uses TRBV11-2 and TRBJ2-7, with D possibly matching TRBD1 (6 bases). The sequencing here drew on CD8+ T cells sorted from PBMCs, taken 15 days after the yellow fever booster vaccination. In DNA form, the CDR3 reads TGTGCCAGCAGCTTTACGGGACAAGATTACGAGCAGTACTTC. This codes for CASSFTGQDYEQYF.